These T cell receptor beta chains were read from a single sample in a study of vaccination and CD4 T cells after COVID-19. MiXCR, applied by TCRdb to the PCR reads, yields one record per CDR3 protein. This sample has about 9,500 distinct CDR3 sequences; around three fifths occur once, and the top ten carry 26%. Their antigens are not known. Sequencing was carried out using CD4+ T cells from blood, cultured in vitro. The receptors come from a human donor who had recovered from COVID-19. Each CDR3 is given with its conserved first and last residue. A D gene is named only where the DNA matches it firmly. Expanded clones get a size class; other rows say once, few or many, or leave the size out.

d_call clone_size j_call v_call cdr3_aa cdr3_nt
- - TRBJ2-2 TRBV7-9 CASSSNVLSGELFF TGTGCCAGCAGCTCTAACGTTCTCTCCGGGGAGCTGTTTTTT
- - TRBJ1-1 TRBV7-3 CASSPSGEAVTEAFF TGTGCCAGCAGCCCGTCAGGGGAGGCGGTGACTGAAGCTTTCTTT
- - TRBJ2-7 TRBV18 CASSPGGNSYEQYF TGTGCCAGCTCACCAGGGGGGAACTCCTACGAGCAGTACTTC
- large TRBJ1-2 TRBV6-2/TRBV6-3 CASSLGVYGYTF TGTGCCAGCAGTTTGGGGGTATATGGCTACACCTTC
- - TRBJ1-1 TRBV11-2 CASSLDSAGALNTEAFF TGTGCCAGCAGCTTAGATTCGGCAGGGGCCCTGAACACTGAAGCTTTCTTT
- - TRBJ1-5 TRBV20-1 CSVRPGLDQPQHF TGCAGTGTTAGACCAGGGTTGGATCAGCCCCAGCATTTT
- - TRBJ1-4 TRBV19 CASSIGGRQPEKLFF TGTGCCAGTAGTATAGGGGGTCGACAGCCGGAAAAACTGTTTTTT
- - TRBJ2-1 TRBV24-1 CATSASGRHEQFF TGTGCCACCAGTGCCTCGGGACGGCATGAGCAGTTCTTC
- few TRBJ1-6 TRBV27 CASSAEGPAIYNSPLHF TGTGCCAGCAGTGCGGAGGGGCCGGCTATCTATAATTCACCCCTCCACTTT
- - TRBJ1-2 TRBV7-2 CASIPGADYGYTF TGTGCCAGCATTCCAGGGGCGGACTATGGCTACACCTTC
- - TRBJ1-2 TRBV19 CASSPGTYGYTF TGTGCCAGTAGTCCCGGCACCTATGGCTACACCTTC
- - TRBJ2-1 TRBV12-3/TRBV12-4 CASSFLSGVGFEQFF TGTGCCAGCAGTTTTTTGTCGGGGGTCGGATTTGAGCAGTTCTTC
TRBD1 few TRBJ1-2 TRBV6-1 CASSPPRQGWDGYTF TGTGCCAGCAGCCCGCCGAGACAGGGATGGGATGGCTACACCTTC
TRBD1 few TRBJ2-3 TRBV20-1 CSARAGTGVTDTQYF TGCAGTGCTAGAGCCGGGACAGGGGTCACAGATACGCAGTATTTT
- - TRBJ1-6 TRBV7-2 CASSPGAPYNSPLHF TGTGCCAGCTCTCCAGGGGCGCCCTATAATTCACCCCTCCACTTT
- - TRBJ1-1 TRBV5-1 CASSLVGTEAFF TGCGCCAGCAGCTTGGTGGGGACTGAAGCTTTCTTT
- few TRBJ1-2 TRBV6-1 CASSTLGGARDYGYTF TGTGCCAGCAGTACGCTTGGGGGGGCGAGGGACTATGGCTACACCTTC
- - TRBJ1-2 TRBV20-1 CSAAGEGGLGYTF TGCAGTGCTGCTGGAGAAGGGGGACTTGGCTACACCTTC
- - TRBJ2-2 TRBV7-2 CASSLAYLSNTGELFF TGTGCCAGCAGCTTAGCTTACCTTTCGAACACCGGGGAGCTGTTTTTT
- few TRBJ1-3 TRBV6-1 CASSELTRTGNTIYF TGTGCCAGCAGTGAACTGACAAGGACCGGGAACACCATATATTTT
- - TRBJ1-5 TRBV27 CASSLLSNQPQHF TGTGCCAGCAGTTTACTCTCTAATCAGCCCCAGCATTTT
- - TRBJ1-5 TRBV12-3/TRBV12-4 CASSAPLAYSNQPQHF TGTGCCAGCAGTGCGCCCTTAGCTTATAGCAATCAGCCCCAGCATTTT
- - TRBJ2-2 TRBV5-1 CASYRAGELFF TGCGCCAGCTACAGGGCCGGGGAGCTGTTTTTT
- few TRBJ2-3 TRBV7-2 CASSSLSPYTQYF TGTGCCAGCAGCTCCTTGAGCCCTTATACGCAGTATTTT
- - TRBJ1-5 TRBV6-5 CASSSGEQPQHF TGTGCCAGCAGTTCAGGGGAACAGCCCCAGCATTTT
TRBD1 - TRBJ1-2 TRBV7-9 CASSLRGDRTISYGYTF TGTGCCAGCAGCCTCAGGGGGGACAGGACGATATCCTATGGCTACACCTTC